The T cell receptor beta chain described here comes from a study of blood T cell repertoires in COVID-19. Germline CDR1 MDHEN, CDR2 SYDVKM. The V and J ends lost 4 bases and 7 bases, in that order; junction bases with no gene match: 8. This CDR3 contains 16 residues. Sequencing used immunoSEQ multiplex PCR; TCRdb keeps in-frame clones, though not all of them. This sample has hundreds of thousands of clones, with 75% to 90% found just once. Sequencing was performed on peripheral blood. This chain uses TRBV28 with TRBJ2-1; 12 bases map to TRBD2. The source is a woman aged 18 to 35 with acute or convalescent COVID-19. This chain's CDR3 is CASSSNRLAGVNEQFF. The CDR3, as DNA: TGTGCCAGCAGTTCCAACCGACTAGCGGGAGTTAATGAGCAGTTCTTC.